Sequencing of this TCR beta chain was carried out in a study of blood T cell repertoires in COVID-19. On the study more broadly: Whether acute or convalescent, the COVID-19 samples came from the United States, Italy and Spain. Sample material is recorded as cDNA or gDNA derived from T cells, B-cell-depleted T cells, or PBMCs.

The CDR3 has 16 amino acids. Per the study methods: By means of reference gene primer amplification, nucleated cell counts were estimated. Only in-frame clones appear in the TCRdb table, and some are missing; sequencing was by immunoSEQ multiplex PCR. That table gives V, J and clone size, and the DNA gave D and trimming. The sample consists of hundreds of thousands of clones, about 90% of them appearing once. Sequenced: peripheral blood. The sequence was collected from a woman aged 40 to 50 who had recovered from COVID-19. The chain couples TRBV12-2 to TRBJ1-4; the DNA was not used to check the table's D call, TRBD1. TRBV12-2 has pseudogene status. CDR3 residues: CASRPSRTATNEKLFF. As DNA, the CDR3 is TGTGCAAGTCGCCCATCCCGGACAGCAACTAATGAAAAACTGTTTTTT.